This TCR beta chain is drawn from a study of cytomegalovirus exposure and HLA in healthy donors. Whole-study context: A prior analysis found around 110 million unique TCR beta sequences from around 180 million T cells. An early release of data contained 80 million to 85 million unique TCRs, which came from HLA-typed donors.

Points on this clone: Its antigen is undetermined.

PCR used 60 Vbeta primers and 13 Jbeta primers. Sequencing was performed with immunoSEQ multiplex PCR; in TCRdb, only in-frame clones are kept and a portion is missing. The table includes about 160,000 clones, around 80% detected once. Whole-study results and caveats: More clonal expansion characterized HLA-associated TCR beta chains than equally common others in a later analysis. The authors later linked a missense DCLRE1C variant to TCR beta V- and J-gene trimming.

The sequence was collected from a man aged 40-49 years in good health and CMV-seronegative. The source material was PBMCs.

The DNA for the CDR3 is TGTGCCAGCGATATAGGATTAGCAAACACAGATACGCAGTATTTT. It yields the protein CASDIGLANTDTQYF. The chain recombines TRBV19 with TRBJ2-3; D remains unclear. Germline V lookup: CDR1 LNHDA, CDR2 SQIVND (reference sequence). This CDR3 spans 15 amino acids. The V gene lost 9 bases and the J gene lost 2 bases, with 18 bases spanning the gap.